This T cell receptor (beta chain) originates from a study of OX40 agonist ivuxolimab in advanced cancers. Baseline was the first blood sampling point, followed by cycle 4 day 1 and cycle 7 day 1. The CDR3 loop spans 15 amino acids. V gave up 0 bases and J gave up 1 base, with 9 bases separating them. Germline values: CDR1 LGHNA, CDR2 YNFKEQ. Method: immunoSEQ multiplex PCR; TCRdb's copy keeps in-frame clones and lacks some. The sample records 65,000 to 80,000 clones, over 80% being singletons. This clone was recorded once. This receptor was taken from an adult with an advanced solid tumor such as melanoma, head and neck, liver or kidney cancer. The genes are TRBV4-2 and TRBJ1-1; no clear D gene. This material consisted of CD4+ or CD8+ T cells sorted from blood, taken in a trial of the OX40 agonist ivuxolimab. The CDR3 region is CASSQEIIKNTEAFF. In DNA, the CDR3 is TGTGCCAGCAGCCAAGAGATCATCAAGAACACTGAAGCTTTCTTT.